These 24 T cell receptor beta chains share one sample of origin, sequenced in a study of blood T cell repertoires in COVID-19. The data were produced by immunoSEQ multiplex PCR, yet TCRdb's version contains in-frame clones alone and is incomplete. This sample has more than 35,000 clones, with approximately 79% found just once. The sequenced sample consisted of peripheral blood. The receptors here all came from a man between 65 and 79 years old with acute or convalescent COVID-19.

The V gene is TRBV5-1, the J gene TRBJ2-3; 8 bases match TRBD2. There are 16 residues in the CDR3. Germline V gives CDR1 SGHRS, CDR2 YFSETQ. V shed 0 bases, J shed 2 bases, and the junction held 5 bases outside the gene matches. The CDR3 DNA reads TGCGCCAGCAGCTTGGGGGCAGCGGGGGTCACAGATACGCAGTATTTT. Protein product: CASSLGAAGVTDTQYF.

CDR3 sequence (DNA): TGCGCCAGCAGCTTGGGGGACAGGACAGATACGCAGTATTTT. It translates to CASSLGDRTDTQYF. The V gene is TRBV5-1, the J gene TRBJ2-3; the match to TRBD1 covers 8 bases. V was pared by 0 bases and J by 3 bases, with 0 bases of the junction left unmatched. Germline CDR1 and CDR2: SGHRS and YFSETQ. The CDR3 spans 14 residues.

V is TRBV7-9 and J is TRBJ2-7; D is ambiguous. CDR1 and CDR2 (germline): SEHNR, FQNEAQ (reference sequence). The length of the CDR3 is 15 residues. Trimming left V 2 bases short and J 0 bases short, with 11 bases between. The CDR3 bases are TGTGCCAGCAGCTTACATATCCCGGGCTCCTACGAGCAGTACTTC. Translating it yields CASSLHIPGSYEQYF.

V gene TRBV7-9 combines with J gene TRBJ1-1; D is ambiguous. Trimming pared 4 bases from V and 1 base from J, leaving 7 bases between. CDR1 and CDR2 from the germline V gene are SEHNR and FQNEAQ (reference sequence). This CDR3 is built from 13 residues. CDR3 residues: CASSSLGNTEAFF. The CDR3 DNA is TGTGCCAGCAGCTCCCTCGGGAACACTGAAGCTTTCTTT. Full variable domain (remainder filled in from reference TRBV7-9 and TRBJ1-1): DTGVSQNPRHKITKRGQNVTFRCDPISEHNRLYWYRQTLGQGPEFLTYFQNEAQLEKSRLLSDRFSAERPKGSFSTLEIQRTEQGDSAMYLCASSSLGNTEAFFGQGTRLTVV.

The V gene is TRBV5-1, the J gene TRBJ2-5, with TRBD2 matching 11 bases. The CDR3 loop spans 15 amino acids. Germline CDR1 SGHRS, CDR2 YFSETQ. V lost 5 bases and J lost 4; bases outside the gene matches: 7. CDR3 region: CASSTSGRGVETQYF. The CDR3 coding sequence is TGCGCCAGCAGTACTAGCGGGAGAGGGGTAGAGACCCAGTACTTC.

A few counts support this clone. V and J are TRBV3-1 (or the pseudogene TRBV3-2) and TRBJ2-7; 10 positions match TRBD2. The length of the CDR3 is 14 residues. Germline V gene lookup returns CDR1 LGHDT and CDR2 YNNKEL (reference sequence). J lost 6 bases, V lost 2 bases, and 4 bases had no gene match. CDR3 nucleotide sequence: TGTGCCAGCAGCCAAAGCGGGAGGGGGGGCGAGCAGTACTTC. Residues: CASSQSGRGGEQYF.

This chain joins TRBV7-9 and TRBJ1-1; no clear D. With 2 bases removed from V and 11 bases from J, the gap between germline ends came to 12 bases. CDR3 length: 12 residues. CDR1 is SEHNR and CDR2 is FQNEAQ in the germline V gene (reference sequence). Here the CDR3 reads CASSLSGEVAFF. For the CDR3, the DNA is TGTGCCAGCAGCTTATCCGGGGAAGTGGCTTTCTTT.

V and J are TRBV19 and TRBJ1-6; TRBD1 matches at 10 bases. Germline V gives CDR1 LNHDA, CDR2 SQIVND (reference sequence). The ends lost 6 bases at V and 9 bases at J; junction bases unmatched: 5. CDR3 length equals 14 residues. The CDR3 region has the DNA TGTGCCAGTAGCTCCTGGACAGGGGGTTCACCCCTCCACTTT. It specifies CASSSWTGGSPLHF.

As to this clone: The germline gene is not matched at one end of the junction; a read error may be the cause. The chain has TRBV9 and TRBJ2-2; 16 positions match TRBD2. CDR3 length equals 17 residues. Germline V gene data show CDR1 as SGDLS and CDR2 as YYNGEE. CDR3 sequence reads: CVSSVGLAGGSTGELFF. Here the CDR3 DNA reads TGTGTCAGCAGCGTGGGACTAGCGGGAGGGAGCACCGGGGAGCTGTTTTTT.

V usage is TRBV6-2 or TRBV6-3 and J usage is TRBJ1-1; 7 bases fit TRBD1. J gave up 5 bases and V 5 bases, and 14 bases lay outside the gene matches. CDR3 length equals 16 residues. Germline V gives CDR1 MNHEY, CDR2 SVGEGT. The DNA for the CDR3 is TGTGCCAGCAGTGACCCCGTAGCGGCAGGGGGTACTGAAGCTTTCTTT. It encodes CASSDPVAAGGTEAFF.

The V gene is TRBV27, the J gene TRBJ1-5; D remains ambiguous. V was shortened by 6 bases and J by 2 bases, with 14 bases between the two germline ends. Germline loops: CDR1 MNHEY, CDR2 SMNVEV (reference sequence). The CDR3 runs to 15 residues. The CDR3 sequence: CASSPRSLGNQPQHF. In DNA, the CDR3 is TGTGCCAGCAGCCCCCGGAGCTTGGGCAATCAGCCCCAGCATTTT.

CDR3 in amino acids: CASSLAEGYGYTF. For the CDR3, the DNA is TGTGCCAGCAGCTTGGCGGAGGGCTATGGCTACACCTTC. The chain combines TRBV5-8 with TRBJ1-2; D not resolved. Germline lookup yields CDR1 SGHTS and CDR2 YDEGEE. CDR3 length: 13 residues. Between the trimmed V and J ends, which lost 0 bases and 4 bases, there was a span of 7 bases.

The chain employs TRBV24-1 and TRBJ2-5, with 9 bases matching TRBD1. This CDR3 region has 16 residues. Germline CDR1 KGHDR, CDR2 SFDVKD. J lost 0 bases, V lost 3 bases, and 4 bases had no gene match. The CDR3 DNA follows: TGTGCCACCAGTGATCCCGGGACAGGGTACCAAGAGACCCAGTACTTC. Translated, it gives CATSDPGTGYQETQYF.

This clone was recorded once. The chain has TRBV2 and TRBJ1-6; D possibly corresponds to TRBD1 (6 bases). With 8 bases removed from V and 7 bases from J, the gap between germline ends came to 15 bases. The germline V gene has CDR1 SNHLY and CDR2 FYNNEI. The CDR3 runs to 14 residues. This chain's CDR3 is CASSGHSGNSPLHF. The CDR3 DNA reads TGTGCCAGCTCGGGACATTCTGGGAATTCACCCCTCCACTTT.

Here the CDR3 DNA reads TGTGCCACCAGCAGAGATCCCCTAGTCTCAGCTAACTATGGCTACACCTTC. This sequence encodes CATSRDPLVSANYGYTF. The chain recombines TRBV15 with TRBJ1-2; D gene ambiguous. V lost 0 bases to trimming and J lost 0 bases, with 14 bases between them. CDR1 and CDR2 from the germline V gene are LNHNV and YYDKDF (reference sequence). The CDR3 is made up of 17 amino acids.

This clone appeared a few times. The chain couples TRBV9 to TRBJ2-5, with D tentatively TRBD1 (6 bases). Germline V lookup: CDR1 SGDLS, CDR2 YYNGEE. V was cut by 0 bases and J by 4 bases, with 10 bases left in between. The CDR3 covers 14 residues. In DNA, the CDR3 is TGTGCCAGCAGCGTAGGGGGGCGGACAGAGACCCAGTACTTC. Translated: CASSVGGRTETQYF.

This clone turned up a few times. V and J are TRBV6-2 or TRBV6-3 and TRBJ2-2; 7 nucleotides match TRBD2. V was pared by 6 bases and J by 4 bases, with 5 bases of the junction left unmatched. The germline V gene has CDR1 MNHEY and CDR2 SVGEGT. The CDR3 runs to 14 residues. DNA of the CDR3: TGTGCCAGCAGCCCCGGCGGGGGCACCGGGGAGCTGTTTTTT. This sequence encodes CASSPGGGTGELFF.

This clone was detected only once. The chain links TRBV25-1 to TRBJ2-1, with 7 bases lining up with TRBD1. The CDR3 runs 15 residues. The germline V gene has CDR1 MGHDK and CDR2 SYGVNS. Unmatched junction bases numbered 2, after V lost 1 base and J lost 2 bases. The CDR3 reads CASSESTGPYNEQFF. The CDR3 region has the DNA TGTGCCAGCAGTGAATCGACAGGGCCCTACAATGAGCAGTTCTTC.

The V gene is TRBV11-2, the J gene TRBJ1-1, with TRBD1 matching over 9 bases. The germline gives CDR1 SGHAT, CDR2 FQNNGV. J was trimmed by 11 bases and V by 5 bases; bases with no gene match: 3. CDR3 length: 11 residues. The CDR3 here is CASSPGTGAFF. CDR3 in DNA: TGTGCCAGCAGCCCCGGGACAGGGGCTTTCTTT.

The chain links TRBV24-1 to TRBJ2-7, with a possible D match to TRBD1 (6 bases). The CDR3 consists of 15 residues. In germline, CDR1 is KGHDR, CDR2 SFDVKD. Trimming pared 7 bases from V and 2 bases from J, leaving 17 bases between. The chain's CDR3 is CATSGDTEGTYEQYF. The CDR3 DNA is TGTGCCACCAGCGGGGACACCGAGGGAACCTACGAGCAGTACTTC.

The gene calls are TRBV24-1 and TRBJ2-3, with 10 nucleotides matching TRBD2. The germline V gene has CDR1 KGHDR and CDR2 SFDVKD. The J segment lost 5 bases and the V segment lost 3 bases, leaving 13 bases of the junction unmatched. The CDR3 length is 18 residues. The CDR3 here is CATSDPQPLAGREDTQYF. CDR3 DNA: TGTGCCACCAGTGATCCCCAGCCACTAGCGGGAAGGGAAGATACGCAGTATTTT.

This chain links TRBV20-1 with TRBJ2-1; 8 positions agree with TRBD1. CDR1 is DFQATT, CDR2 SNEGSKA, per germline (reference sequence). Losses at the gene ends were 3 bases for V and 7 bases for J; bases not matched to a gene: 14. The CDR3 has 16 residues. CDR3 amino acids: CSASRFGRGLGNEQFF. CDR3 nucleotide sequence: TGCAGTGCTAGTAGGTTTGGCAGGGGGCTAGGAAATGAGCAGTTCTTC.

The gene calls are TRBV6-5 and TRBJ2-7, with D uncertain. The germline V gene encodes CDR1 MNHEY and CDR2 SVGAGI. CDR3 length: 15 residues. The V gene lost 2 bases and the J gene lost 0 bases, with 11 bases spanning the gap. The CDR3 loop is CASSYPPPSSYEQYF. The DNA for the CDR3 is TGTGCCAGCAGTTACCCCCCTCCGAGCTCCTACGAGCAGTACTTC.

This clone turned up a few times. This chain uses TRBV15 with TRBJ2-7; 9 positions agree with TRBD2. V dropped 3 bases and J dropped 1; count of bases not matched to a gene: 1. The CDR3 totals 14 residues. Germline CDR1 LNHNV, CDR2 YYDKDF (reference sequence). The CDR3 DNA reads TGTGCCACCAGCAGGACTAGCGGATCCTACGAGCAGTACTTC. This gives the protein CATSRTSGSYEQYF.